What follows describes a single T cell receptor (beta chain). The V end was cut by 6 bases, the J end by 0 bases, with 11 bases between. The CDR3 runs 14 residues. Germline lookup yields CDR1 MDHEN and CDR2 SYDVKM. These data belong to a study of blood T cell repertoires in COVID-19. Sequencing was performed with immunoSEQ multiplex PCR; in TCRdb, only in-frame clones are kept and a portion is missing. The sample includes about 120,000 clones, over 75% of them seen just once. The chain couples TRBV28 to TRBJ1-2, with D perhaps matching TRBD1 (5 bases). This sequence was found in a woman of 80 years or more with acute or convalescent COVID-19. The sequencing sample was made of peripheral blood. The chain's CDR3 is CASRVGGTNYGYTF. The CDR3 nucleotides read TGTGCCAGCAGGGTCGGGGGGACTAACTATGGCTACACCTTC.